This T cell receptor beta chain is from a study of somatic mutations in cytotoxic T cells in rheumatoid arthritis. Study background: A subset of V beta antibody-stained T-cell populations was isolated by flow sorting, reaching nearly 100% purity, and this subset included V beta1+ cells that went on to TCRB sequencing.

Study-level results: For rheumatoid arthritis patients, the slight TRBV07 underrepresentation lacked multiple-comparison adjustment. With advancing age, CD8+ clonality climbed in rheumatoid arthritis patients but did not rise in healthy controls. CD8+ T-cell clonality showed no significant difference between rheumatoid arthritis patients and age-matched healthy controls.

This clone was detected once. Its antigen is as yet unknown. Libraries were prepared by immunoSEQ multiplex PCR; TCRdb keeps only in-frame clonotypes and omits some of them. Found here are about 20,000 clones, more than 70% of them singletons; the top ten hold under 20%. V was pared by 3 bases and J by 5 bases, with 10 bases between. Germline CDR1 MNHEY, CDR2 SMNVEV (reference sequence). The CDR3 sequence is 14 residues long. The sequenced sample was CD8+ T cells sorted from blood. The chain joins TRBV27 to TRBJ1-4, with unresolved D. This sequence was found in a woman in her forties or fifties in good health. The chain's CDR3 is CASSFRAVNEKLFF. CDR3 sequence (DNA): TGTGCCAGCAGTTTCAGAGCGGTAAATGAAAAACTGTTTTTT.